The clone carrying this TCR beta chain appeared many times. Its antigen is not identified. These data come from a study of T cell responses to AZD1222 COVID-19 vaccine. General study findings and limits: Seropositive at baseline were only a handful of AZD1222 recipients.

Germline V gene data show CDR1 as MNHEY and CDR2 as SVGEGT. V shed 6 bases and J shed 4 bases, with 19 bases lying between them. The CDR3 is 15 residues long. Method: immunoSEQ multiplex PCR; TCRdb's copy keeps in-frame clones and lacks some. The table includes about 110,000 clones, approximately 89% detected once. This sequence originates from an adult in good health. The chain employs TRBV6-2 or TRBV6-3 and TRBJ2-7; D may be TRBD2 (6 bases). The sequencing here drew on peripheral blood, taken on day 0 of MenACWY control vaccination. Here the CDR3 DNA reads TGTGCCAGCAGCGGGCACGGGAGCGCCTTTTACGAGCAGTACTTC. Translating gives CASSGHGSAFYEQYF.